This T cell receptor beta chain was observed in a study of OX40 agonist ivuxolimab in advanced cancers. In the study overall: Patients took ivuxolimab, an agonistic anti-OX40 (CD134) antibody. Males comprised around 78% of the group, whose mean age was approximately 60 years (range about 20 to 79). Three individuals attained partial responses, comprising one hepatocellular carcinoma case and two cutaneous melanoma cases.

V lost 2 bases and J lost 6, with 13 bases in between. The germline gives CDR1 LNHDA, CDR2 SQIVND (reference sequence). CDR3 size: 15 residues. The sample holds a few counts of this clone. Generated by immunoSEQ multiplex PCR, the TCRdb table keeps only in-frame clones and is missing some. The sample lists around 64,000 clones, approximately 80% occurring once. This TCR was sampled from an adult with an advanced solid tumor such as melanoma, head and neck, liver or kidney cancer. The input for sequencing was CD4+ or CD8+ T cells sorted from blood, taken in a trial of the OX40 agonist ivuxolimab. The gene calls are TRBV19 and TRBJ2-2; D tentatively reads TRBD1 or TRBD2 (5 bases each). CDR3: CASSIITGTAGELFF. DNA for the CDR3: TGTGCCAGTAGTATAATAACGGGGACGGCCGGGGAGCTGTTTTTT.